This T cell receptor (beta chain) came from a study of CD8 T cells in ankylosing spondylitis. In its sample, this clonotype was seen a few times. Germline CDR1 is SGDLS and CDR2 is YYNGEE. The V gene end was trimmed by 4 bases and the J gene end by 5 bases; junction bases not matched to a gene: 15. The CDR3 spans 16 residues. TCRdb processed the 5' RACE reads anew with MiXCR; each CDR3 protein has one entry. The sample has 200,000 or so distinct CDR3 sequences; under 15% are singletons. This TCR was sampled from a female donor with ankylosing spondylitis or in good health (not recorded which). The chain combines TRBV9 with TRBJ2-7; TRBD2 aligns across 7 bases. The specimen was blood, either unsorted or a sorted T cell fraction (not recorded which). This chain's CDR3 is CASSPTPRAGINEQYF. The CDR3 DNA is TGTGCCAGCAGCCCCACACCCAGAGCGGGAATCAACGAGCAGTACTTC.